These 31 T cell receptor beta chains were sequenced from one sample in a study of CD8 T cells in ankylosing spondylitis. TCRdb fed the 5' RACE reads into MiXCR, producing one record per CDR3 protein. The data show tens of thousands of distinct CDR3 sequences, roughly 33% seen once. Specimen: synovial fluid, either unsorted or a sorted T cell fraction (not recorded which). The receptors come from a male donor with ankylosing spondylitis.

This sequence joins TRBV11-3 and TRBJ1-2, with D possibly matching TRBD1 (6 bases). Germline CDR1 is SGHNT and CDR2 is YENEEA. CDR3 length equals 16 residues. V was shortened by 5 bases and J by 6 bases, with 22 bases between the two germline ends. CDR3 sequence (DNA): TGTGCCAGCAGCGGGCTCGCAGGGGCAGGGTTCAATGGCTACACCTTC. Amino acids: CASSGLAGAGFNGYTF.

This chain connects TRBV11-2 to TRBJ2-2, with D hard to call. Germline V gene sequence: CDR1 SGHAT, CDR2 FQNNGV. There are 14 residues in the CDR3. Trimming removed 1 base at V and 6 bases at J, with 9 bases between. The CDR3 sequence: CASSLVYGSGELFF. The CDR3 DNA reads as TGTGCCAGCAGCTTAGTATACGGTTCCGGGGAGCTGTTTTTT.

The chain employs TRBV12-5 and TRBJ2-1; D uncertain. The V and J ends lost 2 bases and 3 bases respectively, with 8 bases between them. There are 14 residues in the CDR3. Germline CDR1 and CDR2: LGHNT and FRNRAP. CDR3 sequence (DNA): TGTGCTAGTGGTTTGTCTGAAAACTACAATGAGCAGTTCTTC. Amino acids: CASGLSENYNEQFF.

The chain combines TRBV27 with TRBJ1-2; 7 positions match TRBD1. Germline V gene data show CDR1 as MNHEY and CDR2 as SMNVEV (reference sequence). The trim removed 5 bases at V and 8 bases at J, leaving 5 bases unmatched. CDR3 length equals 12 residues. The CDR3: CASSDRARGYTF. DNA of the CDR3: TGTGCCAGCAGTGACAGGGCTAGGGGCTACACCTTC.

The V and J genes are TRBV20-1 and TRBJ1-6, with a possible D match to TRBD1 (5 bases). The germline V gene has CDR1 DFQATT and CDR2 SNEGSKA (reference sequence). Trimming took off 0 bases at V and 14 bases at J, with 23 bases between the two ends. The CDR3 has 16 amino acids. CDR3 bases: TGCAGTGCTAGAGATCAACGGGACGGGGGACGAGGGACCCTCCACTTT. Translated, it gives CSARDQRDGGRGTLHF.

The chain employs TRBV10-2 and TRBJ1-1; D perhaps matches TRBD1 (6 bases). Trimming cost V 6 bases and J 7 bases, with 12 bases left between them. The CDR3 contains 12 residues. Germline V gives CDR1 WSHSY, CDR2 SAAADI. The CDR3 sequence is CASRQGLGEAFF. The DNA for the CDR3 is TGCGCCAGCAGACAGGGCCTAGGTGAAGCTTTCTTT.

In this sample, this clonotype turned up many times. The chain combines TRBV7-9 with TRBJ2-3; 8 positions match TRBD2. V shed 4 bases, J shed 2 bases, and the junction held 5 bases outside the gene matches. The length of the CDR3 is 15 residues. Looked up from germline, CDR1 is SEHNR and CDR2 is FQNEAQ (reference sequence). As DNA, the CDR3 is TGTGCCAGCAGCTCAACTAGCGGCGCCACAGATACGCAGTATTTT. Amino acids: CASSSTSGATDTQYF.

A few counts support this clonotype. The rearrangement links TRBV20-1 to TRBJ2-3, with 14 bases aligning to TRBD2. With V trimmed by 0 bases and J by 5 bases, 13 bases remained unmatched. There are 19 residues in the CDR3. Germline CDR1 DFQATT, CDR2 SNEGSKA (reference sequence). CDR3 residues: CSARDQNSGLAGVGDTQYF. The CDR3 nucleotides are TGCAGTGCTAGAGATCAGAACTCGGGACTAGCGGGAGTAGGAGATACGCAGTATTTT.

The chain links TRBV15 to TRBJ1-4; a weak D match, TRBD1 (6 bases). Germline assignment: CDR1 LNHNV and CDR2 YYDKDF (reference sequence). V was clipped by 9 bases and J by 2 bases, with 13 bases between them. CDR3 length equals 14 residues. CDR3 protein: CATKQGSTNEKLFF. CDR3 sequence (DNA): TGTGCCACAAAACAGGGTTCTACTAATGAAAAACTGTTTTTT.

The chain combines TRBV27 with TRBJ2-3; 9 bases are shared with TRBD2. The germline CDR1 and CDR2 sequences are MNHEY and SMNVEV (reference sequence). With V trimmed by 3 bases and J by 2 bases, 9 bases remained unmatched. The CDR3 contains 17 residues. The CDR3 DNA reads as TGTGCCAGCAGTTTGGCTAGCGGGGATACTATCACAGATACGCAGTATTTT. It specifies CASSLASGDTITDTQYF.

This clonotype was seen at least ten times. The chain joins TRBV3-1 to TRBJ1-1, with D maybe TRBD1 (6 bases). This CDR3 spans 17 amino acids. Trimming shortened V by 4 bases and J by 6 bases, and 24 bases separated the two germline ends. The germline CDR1 and CDR2 sequences are LGHDT and YNNKEL (reference sequence). CDR3 region: CASSPRGGIGVNAEAFF. CDR3 bases: TGTGCCAGCAGCCCAAGAGGGGGGATCGGGGTTAACGCTGAAGCTTTCTTT.

This clonotype was recorded at least ten times. The chain is built from TRBV10-1 and TRBJ2-6; D remains unclear. Germline values: CDR1 WNHNN, CDR2 SYGVQD (reference sequence). Trimming removed 2 bases at V and 0 bases at J, with 8 bases between. The CDR3 sequence is 16 residues long. The CDR3 spells CASSEESISGANVLTF. In nucleotides, the CDR3 is TGCGCCAGCAGTGAGGAGTCGATCTCTGGGGCCAACGTCCTGACTTTC.

The rearrangement joins TRBV4-2 to TRBJ1-2, with 8 bases fitting TRBD1. V dropped 1 base and J dropped 7; count of bases not matched to a gene: 5. CDR1 and CDR2 (germline): LGHNA, YNFKEQ. This CDR3 is built from 14 residues. CDR3 sequence (DNA): TGTGCCAGCAGCCAAGGCCAGGGGGCGCGTGGCTACACCTTC. Amino acids: CASSQGQGARGYTF.

Judged by abundance, this clonotype is medium-sized. V is TRBV7-2 and J is TRBJ1-5; perhaps TRBD1 as D (6 bases). This CDR3 comprises 15 residues. The germline V gene encodes CDR1 SGHTA and CDR2 FQGNSA. The V gene lost 5 bases and the J gene lost 4 bases, with 15 bases spanning the gap. CDR3 nucleotides: TGTGCCAGCAGCGGGTGGGGGGCGGCAAATCAGCCCCAGCATTTT. The encoded protein is CASSGWGAANQPQHF.

This clonotype was detected only a few times. V gene TRBV7-8 combines with J gene TRBJ2-1; 11 nucleotides match TRBD2. Germline assignment: CDR1 SGHVS and CDR2 FQNEAQ. V lost 4 bases, J lost 0 bases, and 5 bases stayed unmatched. There are 17 residues in the CDR3. CDR3 region: CASSSGLAEYSYNEQFF. The CDR3 DNA reads TGTGCCAGCAGCTCGGGACTAGCGGAGTACTCCTACAATGAGCAGTTCTTC.

This clonotype was observed many times. The genes are TRBV11-2 and TRBJ1-6; 7 bases agree with TRBD1. Per the germline V gene, CDR1 is SGHAT and CDR2 is FQNNGV. The J segment lost 9 bases and the V segment lost 1 base, leaving 3 bases of the junction unmatched. The CDR3 sequence is 14 residues long. CDR3 in DNA: TGTGCCAGCAGCTTAGGACAGGGAGGTTCACCCCTCCACTTT. This gives the protein CASSLGQGGSPLHF.

This chain uses TRBV20-1 with TRBJ2-2; D ambiguous. Germline V gene lookup returns CDR1 DFQATT and CDR2 SNEGSKA (reference sequence). The CDR3 runs to 15 residues. Trimming removed 0 bases from V and 3 bases from J, with 11 bases in between. CDR3 residues: CSARDLTLDTGELFF. The CDR3 DNA follows: TGCAGTGCTAGAGATCTTACTTTAGACACCGGGGAGCTGTTTTTT.

This clonotype showed up many times. The chain carries TRBV12-3 or TRBV12-4 and TRBJ2-2; TRBD1 is a possible D gene (6 bases). CDR3 length: 16 amino acids. Trimming removed 6 bases at V and 1 base at J, with 15 bases between. CDR3 sequence reads: CASSPTGTMNTGELFF. The CDR3 DNA reads TGTGCCAGCAGCCCTACCGGGACAATGAACACCGGGGAGCTGTTTTTT.

The rearrangement joins TRBV30 to TRBJ1-2, with unresolved D. Germline CDR1 and CDR2: GTSNPN and SVGIG (reference sequence). V was shortened by 2 bases and J by 8 bases, with 15 bases between the two germline ends. The CDR3 contains 13 residues. The CDR3 loop reads CAWSPGSGGGYTF. The CDR3 nucleotides read TGTGCCTGGAGTCCCGGATCCGGCGGAGGCTACACCTTC.

The chain recombines TRBV27 with TRBJ2-1; 10 bases align to TRBD2. Germline CDR1 and CDR2: MNHEY and SMNVEV (reference sequence). V gave up 6 bases and J gave up 7 bases; unmatched junction bases: 3. CDR3 size: 13 residues. CDR3 coding DNA: TGTGCCAGCAGAGCGGGAGGGCCGAATGAGCAGTTCTTC. It translates to CASRAGGPNEQFF.

This clonotype appeared a few times. The chain employs TRBV5-6 and TRBJ1-6; D is perhaps TRBD1 (5 bases). Germline lookup yields CDR1 SGHDT and CDR2 YYEEEE. V was clipped by 0 bases and J by 14 bases, with 15 bases between them. This CDR3 has 14 amino acids. CDR3 nucleotide sequence: TGTGCCAGCAGCTTGGACAGTGGGGCTGAGACCCTCCACTTT. Translation: CASSLDSGAETLHF.

This clonotype was observed a few times. The V call is TRBV11-2, the J call TRBJ2-7; no clear D. The V end was cut by 1 base, the J end by 4 bases, with 11 bases between. The CDR3 has 14 amino acids. Germline CDR1 and CDR2: SGHAT and FQNNGV. CDR3: CASSLGVGNYEQYF. Written as DNA, the CDR3 is TGTGCCAGCAGCTTAGGGGTAGGGAATTACGAGCAGTACTTC.

This clonotype was seen many times. The V and J genes are TRBV12-5 and TRBJ1-4; D unresolved. Germline V lookup: CDR1 LGHNT, CDR2 FRNRAP. Trimming pared 4 bases from V and 0 bases from J, leaving 15 bases between. There are 17 residues in the CDR3. Here the CDR3 DNA reads TGTGCTAGTGGTTCCCCCTCAGACGCGACAACTAATGAAAAACTGTTTTTT. Its translation: CASGSPSDATTNEKLFF.

The V call is TRBV30, the J call TRBJ2-2; 7 bases line up with TRBD2. CDR1 is GTSNPN and CDR2 is SVGIG in the germline V gene (reference sequence). This CDR3 is built from 14 residues. V lost 4 bases, J lost 9 bases, and 11 bases stayed unmatched. This CDR3 is CAWTGGSDVRELFF. In nucleotides, the CDR3 is TGTGCCTGGACGGGCGGGAGCGATGTCCGGGAGCTGTTTTTT.

The chain has TRBV7-9 and TRBJ2-1, with TRBD1 as a possible D gene (5 bases). Germline assignment: CDR1 SEHNR and CDR2 FQNEAQ (reference sequence). Trimming took 1 base from V and 6 from J, leaving 10 bases between them. This CDR3 is 14 amino acids long. The CDR3 DNA reads as TGTGCCAGCAGCTTAGGCAGGGAAGGCAATGAGCAGTTCTTC. Encoded protein: CASSLGREGNEQFF.

In this sample, this clonotype turned up many times. V usage is TRBV2 and J usage is TRBJ2-1; 9 bases align to TRBD2. CDR1 is SNHLY and CDR2 is FYNNEI in the germline V gene. V was pared by 7 bases and J by 2 bases, with 6 bases of the junction left unmatched. This CDR3 contains 15 residues. CDR3 protein: CASKGAGGTYNEQFF. CDR3 coding DNA: TGTGCCAGCAAGGGGGCGGGAGGGACCTACAATGAGCAGTTCTTC.

Here the CDR3 DNA reads TGTGCCAGTAGCCCATTGGGACAGCCCAACTATGGCTACACCTTC. Protein sequence: CASSPLGQPNYGYTF. The J gene is TRBJ1-2, the V gene TRBV19, with 7 bases identical to TRBD1. With V trimmed by 6 bases and J by 2 bases, 9 bases remained unmatched. This CDR3 is built from 15 residues. Germline CDR1 reads LNHDA; CDR2 reads SQIVND (reference sequence).

This clonotype came up many times. This chain's CDR3 is CASSPSSATNEKLFF. CDR3 in DNA: TGTGCCAGCAGCCCCAGTTCCGCAACTAATGAAAAACTGTTTTTT. The chain employs TRBV9 and TRBJ1-4; D uncertain. CDR3 size: 15 residues. V was trimmed by 4 bases and J by 0 bases, leaving 10 bases between them. Germline CDR1 and CDR2: SGDLS and YYNGEE.

The chain links TRBV3-1 to TRBJ1-5; D is uncertain. The CDR3 is made up of 14 amino acids. Germline V CDR1 and CDR2: LGHDT, YNNKEL (reference sequence). The V gene lost 0 bases and the J gene lost 5 bases, with 8 bases spanning the gap. This CDR3 reads CASSQDFEYQPQHF. CDR3 DNA: TGTGCCAGCAGCCAAGATTTCGAGTATCAGCCCCAGCATTTT. The variable domain in full, completed from reference TRBV3-1 and TRBJ1-5, reads DTAVSQTPKYLVTQMGNDKSIKCEQNLGHDTMYWYKQDSKKFLKIMFSYNNKELIINETVPNRFSPKSPDKAHLNLHINSLELGDSAVYFCASSQDFEYQPQHFGDGTRLSIL.

The gene calls are TRBV5-6 and TRBJ1-1, with D unclear. This CDR3 has 14 amino acids. Germline lookup yields CDR1 SGHDT and CDR2 YYEEEE. Deletions cut 3 bases from V and 4 bases from J, with 13 bases between. The CDR3 DNA reads TGTGCCAGCAGCTCGCCGGAGGAGATCACTGAAGCTTTCTTT. Its translation is CASSSPEEITEAFF.

This chain joins TRBV5-1 and TRBJ2-7, with 7 bases that match TRBD2. Trimming at V came to 0 bases and at J to 3 bases, leaving 6 bases not matched to a gene. CDR1 SGHRS and CDR2 YFSETQ come from the germline V gene. There are 15 residues in the CDR3. The CDR3 loop reads CASSLVGEGHYEQYF. The CDR3 region has the DNA TGCGCCAGCAGCTTGGTAGGGGAGGGGCACTACGAGCAGTACTTC.